Presented here are 3 T cell receptor beta chains from one specimen sequenced in a study of blood T cell repertoires in COVID-19. Data came from immunoSEQ multiplex PCR; TCRdb stores just in-frame clones and leaves some out. Of 150,000 or so clones listed, roughly nine tenths were seen once; the top ten hold roughly 4%. The sample was PBMCs or T cells enriched from blood (not recorded which). The origin of the receptors is a woman in her forties who had been exposed to COVID-19.

Concerning this clone: At the DNA level, this CDR3 is encoded by other sequences in the same sample as well. The chain employs TRBV3-1 (or the pseudogene TRBV3-2) and TRBJ1-5, with D unresolved. CDR1 LGHDT and CDR2 YNNKEL come from the germline V gene (reference sequence). V lost 0 bases, J lost 4 bases, and 4 bases lay in between. The CDR3 is 13 residues long. The DNA for the CDR3 is TGTGCCAGCAGCCAAGACAGAAATCAGCCCCAGCATTTT. As protein: CASSQDRNQPQHF.

A single count supports this clone. The V gene is TRBV19, the J gene TRBJ1-6, with TRBD1 matching over 7 bases. The V segment lost 3 bases and the J segment 8 bases; nucleotides outside the gene matches: 7. Germline V gene lookup returns CDR1 LNHDA and CDR2 SQIVND (reference sequence). The CDR3 is 15 residues long. CDR3 sequence: CASSMGQTGDSPLHF. The CDR3 nucleotides read TGTGCCAGTAGTATGGGACAGACAGGTGATTCACCCCTCCACTTT.

V and J are TRBV19 and TRBJ1-5, with D tentatively TRBD1 (6 bases). Germline assignment: CDR1 LNHDA and CDR2 SQIVND (reference sequence). The CDR3 is made up of 16 amino acids. The ends were cut back, 5 bases at V and 6 bases at J, with 20 bases in the middle. CDR3 residues: CASSSNAGGWGQPQHF. The CDR3 bases are TGTGCCAGTAGTTCCAACGCGGGGGGCTGGGGTCAGCCCCAGCATTTT.